Listed below are T cell receptor beta chains from one sample, sequenced in a study of graft-versus-host responses after intestinal transplantation. Generated by immunoSEQ multiplex PCR, the TCRdb table keeps only in-frame clones and is missing some. This sample carries over 100,000 clones, around nine tenths of them seen once, and the ten largest clones take approximately 0.22%. These receptors have no known antigen. The specimen was unstimulated CD4+ T cells sorted from spleen or lymph node cells, collected before transplant. These receptors all stem from a human donor who was the organ donor for an intestinal transplant. CDR3s include the opening cysteine and the closing phenylalanine or tryptophan. The order of the fields is V gene, CDR3 length, clone size, J gene, D gene, CDR3 protein, CDR3 DNA. D genes are given only for firm matches. Clone sizes are given selectively: once, few, many, or a class where the clone is expanded.

TRBV7-9,16,NA,TRBJ2-1,TRBD2,CASRKVGGSGYNEQFF,TGTGCCAGCAGAAAGGTGGGGGGGAGCGGATACAATGAGCAGTTCTTC
TRBV6-5,15,NA,TRBJ2-1,TRBD1,CASSRGQGFYNEQFF,TGTGCCAGCAGCAGGGGGCAGGGGTTTTACAATGAGCAGTTCTTC
TRBV6-5,11,NA,TRBJ2-3,NA,CASSSGDTQYF,TGTGCCAGCAGTAGCGGGGATACGCAGTATTTT
TRBV19,13,NA,TRBJ2-7,NA,CASSIEKGFEQYF,TGTGCCAGTAGTATAGAGAAAGGGTTCGAGCAGTACTTC
TRBV19,14,NA,TRBJ1-6,NA,CASSPNPNNSPLHF,TGTGCCAGTAGTCCAAATCCGAATAATTCACCCCTCCACTTT
TRBV9,13,few,TRBJ2-2,NA,CASSSGNTGELFF,TGTGCCAGCAGTAGCGGGAACACCGGGGAGCTGTTTTTT
TRBV6-1,15,NA,TRBJ2-5,TRBD2,CASSDTSGGQETQYF,TGTGCCAGCAGTGATACTAGCGGGGGCCAAGAGACCCAGTACTTC
TRBV20-1,11,NA,TRBJ2-7,NA,CSAPRGYEQYF,TGCAGTGCTCCAAGGGGCTACGAGCAGTACTTC
TRBV5-8,12,NA,TRBJ1-5,NA,CASSFTYQPQHF,TGTGCCAGCAGCTTCACCTATCAGCCCCAGCATTTT
TRBV28,14,NA,TRBJ1-2,NA,CASSLANAHYGYTF,TGTGCCAGCAGTTTAGCCAACGCGCACTATGGCTACACCTTC
TRBV19,14,NA,TRBJ1-2,NA,CASSSETAMGGYTF,TGTGCCAGTAGTTCCGAGACAGCTATGGGCGGCTACACCTTC
TRBV14,16,NA,TRBJ1-3,NA,CASSQDSWDPGNTIYF,TGTGCCAGCAGCCAAGATTCTTGGGATCCGGGAAACACCATATATTTT
TRBV2,13,NA,TRBJ2-2,NA,CASSNIASGELFF,TGTGCCAGCAGTAATATAGCCTCCGGGGAGCTGTTTTTT
TRBV6-5,14,NA,TRBJ2-2,NA,CASSESGVPGELFF,TGTGCCAGCAGTGAAAGTGGGGTTCCCGGGGAGCTGTTTTTT
TRBV19,15,NA,TRBJ2-1,NA,CASTTRGRGLNEQFF,TGTGCCAGTACCACCAGGGGGAGGGGCCTTAATGAGCAGTTCTTC
TRBV7-9,12,NA,TRBJ1-2,NA,CASSLQESGYTF,TGTGCCAGCAGCCTCCAGGAAAGTGGCTACACCTTC
TRBV19,13,NA,TRBJ2-2,NA,CASSPTFTGELFF,TGTGCCAGTAGTCCGACCTTCACCGGGGAGCTGTTTTTT
TRBV7-9,15,NA,TRBJ2-3,TRBD2,CASSLGLAGTDTQYF,TGTGCCAGCAGCTTAGGACTAGCGGGCACAGATACGCAGTATTTT
TRBV11-2,13,NA,TRBJ1-5,NA,CASSLDWGQPQHF,TGTGCCAGCAGCTTAGATTGGGGTCAGCCCCAGCATTTT
TRBV6-1,15,NA,TRBJ2-7,TRBD2,CASSAWTSGDYEQYF,TGTGCCAGCAGTGCGTGGACTAGCGGGGACTACGAGCAGTACTTC
TRBV19,14,NA,TRBJ2-3,TRBD1,CAGAVTGGADTQYF,TGTGCCGGCGCCGTGACAGGGGGCGCAGATACGCAGTATTTT
TRBV5-1,14,NA,TRBJ2-5,NA,CASSSGPSQETQYF,TGCGCCAGCAGCTCCGGACCATCCCAAGAGACCCAGTACTTC
TRBV30,13,NA,TRBJ2-3,NA,CAWSLRLGDTQYF,TGTGCCTGGTCGTTGCGTCTCGGAGATACGCAGTATTTT
TRBV19,20,NA,TRBJ2-1,TRBD2,CASTRPGSGEVGGSYNEQFF,TGTGCCAGTACCCGACCCGGTAGCGGGGAGGTTGGAGGCTCCTACAATGAGCAGTTCTTC
TRBV7-2,14,NA,TRBJ2-7,TRBD2,CASSISSGSYEQYF,TGTGCCAGCAGCATATCTAGCGGCTCCTACGAGCAGTACTTC
TRBV7-2,16,NA,TRBJ1-1,NA,CASSVSLTNLNTEAFF,TGTGCCAGCAGCGTATCCCTCACGAACTTGAACACTGAAGCTTTCTTT
TRBV28,13,NA,TRBJ1-2,NA,CASAHRSNYGYTF,TGTGCCAGCGCCCACAGGAGCAACTATGGCTACACCTTC
TRBV19,15,NA,TRBJ2-7,NA,CASSGFAGGPYEQYF,TGTGCCAGTAGTGGATTCGCCGGGGGGCCCTACGAGCAGTACTTC